This T cell receptor beta chain was recovered during a study of shared clonotypes between healthy human individuals. The germline V gene has CDR1 SGHTA and CDR2 FQGNSA. Trimming took 6 bases from V and 9 from J; bases not matched to a gene: 9. The CDR3 consists of 14 residues. Unsorted PBMC DNA went through sequencing on ten immunoSEQ deep assay plates. Per the authors' pipeline: Filtering of immunoSEQ junctional sequences could not match full-length read filtering. TCRdb keeps only in-frame clones here, not all; method: immunoSEQ multiplex PCR. Clone size and the V and J calls come from that table; the DNA yielded D and trimming. Of 450,000 to 650,000 clones in the sample, around 77% were seen once. In the case of this clone: The target antigen is unknown.

The study, taken as a whole, reports: Depth of sequencing was expected to influence donor clonotype sharing. The diversity represented, both genetic and in exposure history, was limited by few donors.

This TCR derives from a woman aged 40 to 49 in good health. Some clones in this sample may be carry-over from other donors' samples. The sample consisted of PBMCs. The chain links TRBV7-2 to TRBJ2-1; 9 nucleotides align to TRBD2. The CDR3 DNA follows: TGTGCCAGCAGTCGACTAGCGGCGCAGGGTGAGCAGTTCTTC. This encodes CASSRLAAQGEQFF.